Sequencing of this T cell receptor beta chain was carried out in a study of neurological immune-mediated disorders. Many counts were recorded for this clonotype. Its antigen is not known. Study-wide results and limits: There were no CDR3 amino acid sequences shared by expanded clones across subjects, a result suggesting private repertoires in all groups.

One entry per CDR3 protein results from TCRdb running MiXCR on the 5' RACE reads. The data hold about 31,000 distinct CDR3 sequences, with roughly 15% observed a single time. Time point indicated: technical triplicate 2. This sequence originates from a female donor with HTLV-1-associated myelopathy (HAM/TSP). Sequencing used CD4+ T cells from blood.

CDR3 region: CSAKGSGNTIYF. The CDR3 nucleotides read TGCAGTGCTAAGGGCTCTGGAAACACCATATATTTT. The chain couples TRBV20-1 to TRBJ1-3; D unclear. Germline CDR1 DFQATT, CDR2 SNEGSKA (reference sequence). The CDR3 sequence is 12 residues long. Trimming took off 4 bases at V and 0 bases at J, with 4 bases between the two ends.